Following are 22 T cell receptor beta chains from one sample sequenced in a study of T cells after posttransplantation cyclophosphamide. Sequenced by immunoSEQ multiplex PCR; TCRdb stores in-frame clones only, minus some. The sample shows 24,000 or so clones, none of them appearing just once. Source material: PBMCs. Receptor source: a woman aged 50 to 60 in good health, CMV-negative, and a related stem cell transplant donor.

This clone was detected ten times or more. The gene calls are TRBV27 and TRBJ2-1, with TRBD2 as a possible D gene (7 bases). This CDR3 contains 16 residues. The V end was cut by 3 bases, the J end by 2 bases, with 14 bases between. The V gene's germline CDR1 is MNHEY and CDR2 SMNVEV (reference sequence). CDR3 bases: TGTGCCAGCAGTTTTGGGGGGGGCGGCGCCTACAATGAGCAGTTCTTC. Encoded protein: CASSFGGGGAYNEQFF.

This clone appeared many times. V gene TRBV28 combines with J gene TRBJ2-1, with TRBD1 identical over 7 bases. The V and J ends lost 6 bases and 1 base, in that order; junction bases with no gene match: 9. The CDR3 has 16 amino acids. CDR1 and CDR2 (germline): MDHEN, SYDVKM. The CDR3 region is CASRPDRVMSYNEQFF. The CDR3 nucleotides read TGTGCCAGCAGACCAGACAGGGTGATGTCCTACAATGAGCAGTTCTTC.

Ten or more counts support this clone. V is TRBV11-2 and J is TRBJ1-1; possibly TRBD1 for D (6 bases). Germline assignment: CDR1 SGHAT and CDR2 FQNNGV. The CDR3 has 16 residues. The ends were cut back, 3 bases at V and 3 bases at J, with 17 bases in the middle. CDR3 sequence (DNA): TGTGCCAGCAGCTTTTTAGTCGGCTCAGGGGACACTGAAGCTTTCTTT. As protein: CASSFLVGSGDTEAFF.

This clone was seen at least ten times. This chain connects TRBV19 to TRBJ1-1; D may be TRBD1 (6 bases). The germline V and J ends were trimmed by 6 bases and 3 bases, with 14 bases remaining between them. Germline V lookup: CDR1 LNHDA, CDR2 SQIVND (reference sequence). This CDR3 comprises 14 residues. The CDR3 DNA follows: TGTGCCAGTAGCTCTCGGGCAGGGGACACTGAAGCTTTCTTT. It is translated as CASSSRAGDTEAFF.

In its sample, this clone was seen many times. The rearrangement links TRBV5-6 to TRBJ2-1; TRBD2 matches at 8 bases. With V trimmed by 3 bases and J by 4 bases, 6 bases remained unmatched. From germline, CDR1 is SGHDT and CDR2 YYEEEE. The CDR3 extends over 15 amino acids. CDR3 amino acids: CASSSPGLVYNEQFF. The CDR3 region has the DNA TGTGCCAGCAGCTCGCCGGGACTAGTTTACAATGAGCAGTTCTTC. Full variable domain (rest looked up from reference TRBV5-6 and TRBJ2-1): DAGVTQSPTHLIKTRGQQVTLRCSPKSGHDTVSWYQQALGQGPQFIFQYYEEEERQRGNFPDRFSGHQFPNYSSELNVNALLLGDSALYLCASSSPGLVYNEQFFGPGTRLTVL.

Ten or more counts support this clone. This rearrangement joins TRBV30 to TRBJ2-2, with D possibly TRBD1 on 6 matching bases. The V end lost 2 bases, the J end lost 0 bases, and 10 bases lay between the germline ends. This CDR3 has 15 amino acids. From germline, CDR1 is GTSNPN and CDR2 SVGIG (reference sequence). The CDR3 DNA reads TGTGCCTGGAGTACAGGGCGGTCGAACACCGGGGAGCTGTTTTTT. This sequence encodes CAWSTGRSNTGELFF.

This clone appeared many times. The CDR3 DNA reads as TGTGCCAGCAGCAAATCGTGCCCAGACAGGGGGACTACTGAAGCTTTCTTT. As protein: CASSKSCPDRGTTEAFF. The chain joins TRBV21-1 to TRBJ1-1; the D call of TRBD1 is as the table states it, not checked on the DNA. TRBV21-1 counts as a pseudogene. The CDR3 has 17 amino acids.

This clone was counted only a few times. J is TRBJ1-1 and V is TRBV6-1; 11 bases fit TRBD1. The trim removed 7 bases at V and 1 base at J, leaving 2 bases unmatched. The CDR3 covers 14 residues. Germline loops: CDR1 MNHNS, CDR2 SASEGT. In DNA, the CDR3 is TGTGCCAGCAAGGGACAGGGGGGGAACACTGAAGCTTTCTTT. Protein: CASKGQGGNTEAFF.

The rearrangement joins TRBV27 to TRBJ2-5; 10 bases align to TRBD1. The J call is uncertain, as TRBJ2-7 better fits the DNA end. The CDR3 sequence is 16 residues long. The germline gives CDR1 MNHEY, CDR2 SMNVEV (reference sequence). CDR3 DNA: TGTGCCAGCAGTTTAAAGGGGACAGGGGTGGGTTACGAGCAGTACTTC. Protein sequence: CASSLKGTGVGYEQYF.

At least ten counts were recorded for this clone. This chain uses TRBV7-8 with TRBJ2-7; tentatively, D is TRBD1 (9 bases). This CDR3 is built from 17 residues. The germline CDR1 and CDR2 sequences are SGHVS and FQNEAQ. The germline V and J ends were trimmed by 7 bases and 0 bases, with 22 bases remaining between them. The CDR3 nucleotides read TGTGCCAGCACTCCGGGGGGGGGACAGGGCCGCTCCTACGAGCAGTACTTC. This sequence encodes CASTPGGGQGRSYEQYF.

This clone was seen at least ten times. The rearrangement links TRBV5-1 to TRBJ1-3; TRBD1 might be the D (6 bases). Trimming took off 4 bases at V and 0 bases at J, with 11 bases between the two ends. This CDR3 comprises 15 residues. Germline-derived CDR1 and CDR2 are SGHRS and YFSETQ. DNA for the CDR3: TGCGCCAGCAGCCTAACAGGGCTCTCTGGAAACACCATATATTTT. Its translation: CASSLTGLSGNTIYF.

This clone was observed at least ten times. The gene calls are TRBV5-1 and TRBJ2-7; the D is unclear. This CDR3 is 14 amino acids long. Trimming stripped 0 bases from V and 4 bases from J, with 11 bases between. Looked up from germline, CDR1 is SGHRS and CDR2 is YFSETQ. This chain's CDR3 is CASSLVGRNYEQYF. CDR3 nucleotide sequence: TGCGCCAGCAGCTTGGTTGGCAGAAATTACGAGCAGTACTTC. The full variable domain, rest sourced from reference TRBV5-1 and TRBJ2-7, is KAGVTQTPRYLIKTRGQQVTLSCSPISGHRSVSWYQQTPGQGLQFLFEYFSETQRNKGNFPGRFSGRQFSNSRSEMNVSTLELGDSALYLCASSLVGRNYEQYFGPGTRLTVT.

This clone was counted many times. The chain employs TRBV4-2 and TRBJ2-3; TRBD2 agrees at 10 bases. The J segment lost 5 bases and the V segment lost 4 bases, leaving 9 bases of the junction unmatched. The CDR3 sequence is 16 residues long. CDR1 is LGHNA, CDR2 YNFKEQ, per germline. CDR3 loop: CASSLSVAGGVDTQYF. In nucleotides, the CDR3 is TGTGCCAGCAGCCTAAGCGTAGCGGGAGGAGTAGATACGCAGTATTTT.

This clone was detected ten times or more. Other nucleotide sequences from this sample produce the same CDR3. The chain links TRBV7-9 to TRBJ1-3, with D uncertain. Germline CDR1 is SEHNR and CDR2 is FQNEAQ (reference sequence). The CDR3 is made up of 15 amino acids. V was shortened by 1 base and J by 0 bases, with 7 bases between the two germline ends. CDR3 sequence (DNA): TGTGCCAGCAGCTTAGGGGCCCACTCTGGAAACACCATATATTTT. It translates to CASSLGAHSGNTIYF.

The sample holds many counts of this clone. This chain links TRBV15 with TRBJ1-4; no reliable D call. Germline V gene lookup returns CDR1 LNHNV and CDR2 YYDKDF (reference sequence). Trimming stripped 0 bases from V and 3 bases from J, with 8 bases between. This CDR3 has 15 amino acids. The CDR3 spells CATSRDIDSNEKLFF. In DNA, the CDR3 is TGTGCCACCAGCAGAGATATTGACTCTAATGAAAAACTGTTTTTT.

This clone was observed many times. This rearrangement joins TRBV6-5 to TRBJ2-5; 10 positions match TRBD2. The CDR3 extends over 15 amino acids. Germline CDR1 is MNHEY and CDR2 is SVGAGI. V trimming: 8 bases; J trimming: 1 base; junction bases outside the gene matches: 7. The CDR3 DNA is TGTGCCAGCTACCCCAGCGGGGGGGCCCAAGAGACCCAGTACTTC. Its translation: CASYPSGGAQETQYF.

This clone was picked up many times. The chain recombines TRBV1 with TRBJ2-4; no check of the table's D call, TRBD2, against the DNA was made. TRBV1 has pseudogene status. The CDR3 runs to 14 residues. In nucleotides, the CDR3 is TGCACCAGCAGCCAAGACCGGGACAAAAACATTCAGTACTTC. Protein sequence: CTSSQDRDKNIQYF.

This clone came up many times. The V call is TRBV27, the J call TRBJ1-5, with TRBD1 as a possible D gene (6 bases). V gave up 3 bases and J gave up 6 bases, with 15 bases separating them. This CDR3 has 15 amino acids. Germline values: CDR1 MNHEY, CDR2 SMNVEV (reference sequence). Here the CDR3 DNA reads TGTGCCAGCAGTTTTCGTCCAGGGGAGGGTCAGCCCCAGCATTTT. It codes for CASSFRPGEGQPQHF.

This clone was counted ten times or more. V gene TRBV7-2 combines with J gene TRBJ2-7; 8 bases line up with TRBD1. J gave up 4 bases and V 1 base, and 6 bases lay outside the gene matches. The V gene's germline CDR1 is SGHTA and CDR2 FQGNSA. The CDR3 consists of 15 residues. CDR3 protein: CASSLGGTGRYEQYF. The CDR3 coding sequence is TGTGCCAGCAGCTTAGGAGGGACAGGCCGGTACGAGCAGTACTTC.

This clone was observed many times. As DNA, the CDR3 is TGTGCCAGCAGCCCCCGGACAGGGGATGTGACTGAAGCTTTCTTT. Translation gives CASSPRTGDVTEAFF. The rearrangement links TRBV9 to TRBJ1-1; 9 bases map to TRBD1. Looked up from germline, CDR1 is SGDLS and CDR2 is YYNGEE. This CDR3 region has 15 residues. V shed 4 bases and J 5 bases; nucleotides not matched to a gene: 9.

J is TRBJ1-6 and V is TRBV4-1, with 9 nucleotides matching TRBD1. V lost 3 bases and J lost 9; bases outside the gene matches: 6. Germline assignment: CDR1 MGHRA and CDR2 YSYEKL. This CDR3 comprises 15 residues. The CDR3 region has the DNA TGCGCCAGCAGCCAGGTACAGGGGGCGGGTTCACCCCTCCACTTT. Translating gives CASSQVQGAGSPLHF.

The sample holds many counts of this clone. The chain is built from TRBV18 and TRBJ2-7; D may be TRBD2 (5 bases). The CDR3 covers 14 residues. Germline assignment: CDR1 KGHSH and CDR2 LQKENI. Between the trimmed V and J ends, which lost 6 bases and 4 bases, there was a span of 16 bases. The CDR3 here is CASSPEAEGYEQYF. CDR3 nucleotide sequence: TGTGCCAGCTCGCCTGAAGCTGAGGGATACGAGCAGTACTTC.